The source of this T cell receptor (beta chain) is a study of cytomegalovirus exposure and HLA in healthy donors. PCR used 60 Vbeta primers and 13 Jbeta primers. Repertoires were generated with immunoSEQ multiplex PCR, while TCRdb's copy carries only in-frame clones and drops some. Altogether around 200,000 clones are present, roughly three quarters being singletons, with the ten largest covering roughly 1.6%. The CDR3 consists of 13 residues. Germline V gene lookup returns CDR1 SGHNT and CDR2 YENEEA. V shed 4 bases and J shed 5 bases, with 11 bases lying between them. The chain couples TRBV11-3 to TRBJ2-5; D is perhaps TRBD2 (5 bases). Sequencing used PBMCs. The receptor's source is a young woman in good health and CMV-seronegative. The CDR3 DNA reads TGTGCCAGCAGCTCCCTAGGCGGGGAGACCCAGTACTTC. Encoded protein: CASSSLGGETQYF.